The T cell receptor beta chain described here comes from a study of a mutant IDH1 vaccine in newly diagnosed glioma. Study-wide findings and caveats: Overall, 80% to 95% of patients had vaccine-induced immune responses.

This CDR3 spans 20 amino acids. Trimming at V came to 5 bases and at J to 1 base, leaving 17 bases not matched to a gene. Germline V CDR1 and CDR2: SGHVS, FNYEAQ. Libraries were prepared by immunoSEQ multiplex PCR; TCRdb keeps only in-frame clonotypes and omits some of them. The table has about 51,000 clones, just under 80% seen once. The sample's time point: week 5, during vaccination. In every dose of vaccine, 300 ug of mutant IDH1 20-mer peptide was given alongside topical imiquimod. Comment on this clone: Its antigen is unknown.

The receptor was isolated from a woman in her 40s with glioma. This specimen was PBMCs, taken from a glioma patient whose treatment included an IDH1 peptide vaccine. J is TRBJ2-2 and V is TRBV7-6; 9 positions match TRBD2. CDR3 DNA sequence: TGTGCCAGCAGCCCCTGGCGGGGGGGTAATTTTCAGGTGAACACCGGGGAGCTGTTTTTT. This sequence encodes CASSPWRGGNFQVNTGELFF.